This is a list of T cell receptor beta chains from one sample in a study of OX40 agonist ivuxolimab in advanced cancers. Clones were sequenced by immunoSEQ multiplex PCR, and TCRdb holds only the in-frame ones, with some missing. The table includes 65,000 to 80,000 clones, about 91% detected once. The sequencing used CD4+ or CD8+ T cells sorted from blood, collected in a trial of the OX40 agonist ivuxolimab. The source of these receptors is an adult with an advanced solid tumor such as melanoma, head and neck, liver or kidney cancer. Each CDR3 is given with its conserved first and last residue. A D gene is named only where the DNA matches it firmly. Expanded clones get a size class; other rows say once, few or many, or leave the size out.

v_call,j_call,d_call,clone_size,cdr3_nt,cdr3_aa
TRBV7-9,TRBJ2-7,NA,NA,TGTGCCAGCAGACCAGAAGGGCTAGCGTCGAGCTCCTACGAGCAGTACTTC,CASRPEGLASSSYEQYF
TRBV5-4,TRBJ1-1,TRBD1,NA,TGTGCCAGCAGCTCTACAGGGGGAACGATGGGCGCTTTCTTT,CASSSTGGTMGAFF
TRBV27,TRBJ1-4,NA,NA,TGTGCCAGTTTTATGTCCGGGAAACTGTTTTTT,CASFMSGKLFF
TRBV6-6,TRBJ2-3,TRBD2,NA,TGTGCCAGCAGTTTGGCGGGAGGTTATACAGATACGCAGTATTTT,CASSLAGGYTDTQYF
TRBV19,TRBJ1-4,NA,NA,TGTGCCAGTAGTCCCCTGCCGGGGGAGGGTGAAAAACTGTTTTTT,CASSPLPGEGEKLFF
TRBV5-6,TRBJ2-1,TRBD1,NA,TGTGCCAGCAGCTTCGACCCCGGGACAGCAAACTCCTACAATGAGCAGTTCTTC,CASSFDPGTANSYNEQFF
TRBV19,TRBJ2-3,NA,NA,TGTGCCAGTAGTGCCGTAAGGGCAGATACGCAGTATTTT,CASSAVRADTQYF
TRBV29-1,TRBJ2-1,NA,NA,TGCAGCGTTGAAGACACGCGACCAACACCAATCAATGAGCAGTTCTTC,CSVEDTRPTPINEQFF
TRBV5-1,TRBJ2-1,NA,few,TGCGCCAGCAGCTTGGGGAGGGTGGACAATGAGCAGTTCTTC,CASSLGRVDNEQFF
TRBV7-6,TRBJ1-4,NA,NA,TGTGCCAGCAGAAGAGGGTTGACAGTTCCTAATGAAAAACTGTTTTTT,CASRRGLTVPNEKLFF
TRBV10-1,TRBJ2-7,NA,few,TGCGCCAGCAGTGAGAGGACCGACCCCTACGAGCAGTACTTC,CASSERTDPYEQYF
TRBV5-8,TRBJ2-7,TRBD2,NA,TGTGCCAGCAGCCCGGGACTAGCGGGAGTGGCGCAGTACTTC,CASSPGLAGVAQYF
TRBV30,TRBJ2-7,TRBD2,NA,TGTGCCTGGAGTGTGGGTAGCGGGAGGTTCAGCTCCTACGAGCAGTACTTC,CAWSVGSGRFSSYEQYF
TRBV5-1,TRBJ2-7,NA,NA,TGCGCCAGCAGCTTGGACAGGGCGATCGACGAGCAGTACTTC,CASSLDRAIDEQYF
TRBV7-2,TRBJ2-7,NA,NA,TGTGCCAGCAGCTCCCGAGCTCCACTCTCCTACGAGCAGTACTTC,CASSSRAPLSYEQYF
TRBV7-8,TRBJ2-1,NA,NA,TGTGCCAGCAACCGAGGTTACAACGGAGGCGATGAGCAGTTCTTC,CASNRGYNGGDEQFF
TRBV6-1,TRBJ2-6,TRBD1,NA,TGTGCCAGCAGTGGGACAGGTGGGGCCAACGTCCTGACTTTC,CASSGTGGANVLTF
TRBV14,TRBJ1-3,NA,NA,TGTGCCAGCACCACCGCTGGGGGGACTGGAAACACCATATATTTT,CASTTAGGTGNTIYF
TRBV5-4,TRBJ1-1,NA,NA,TGTGCCAGCAGCTTGGTTGGAGGGGGCACTGAAGCTTTCTTT,CASSLVGGGTEAFF
TRBV14,TRBJ1-1,TRBD1,NA,TGTGCCAGCAGCCAACAGGGGGCTAGAACTGAAGCTTTCTTT,CASSQQGARTEAFF
TRBV15,TRBJ1-5,TRBD1,NA,TGTGCCACCAGCAGGCTAACAGGGGACCAGCCCCAGCATTTT,CATSRLTGDQPQHF
TRBV7-6,TRBJ2-3,NA,few,TGTGCCAGCAGCCTGGACGTAGTGGCAGATACGCAGTATTTT,CASSLDVVADTQYF
TRBV7-9,TRBJ2-7,NA,NA,TGTGCCAGCAGCGCAGGACTGTACGAGCAGTACTTC,CASSAGLYEQYF
TRBV28,TRBJ2-1,NA,NA,TGTGCCAGCAGTTTCTGGGGAGGTGAGCAGTTCTTC,CASSFWGGEQFF
TRBV29-1,TRBJ2-5,NA,NA,TGCAGCGTTGAAGATGGGTGGGGGAAACAAGAGACCCAGTACTTC,CSVEDGWGKQETQYF
TRBV5-8,TRBJ2-4,NA,NA,TGTGCCAGCAGCCTGGCCGAGGGGGTCCTGACCAAAAACATTCAGTACTTC,CASSLAEGVLTKNIQYF
TRBV5-1,TRBJ2-3,TRBD1,NA,TGCGCCAGCAGCTCCACCGGACAGGGGTTGCCAGATACGCAGTATTTT,CASSSTGQGLPDTQYF
TRBV28,TRBJ2-4,TRBD2,once,TGTGCCAGCAACCCGGCGGGAGCCATTCAGTACTTC,CASNPAGAIQYF
TRBV5-1,TRBJ1-1,NA,NA,TGCGCCAGCAGCTTGGCAAGGCCGAACACTGAAGCTTTCTTT,CASSLARPNTEAFF
TRBV25-1,TRBJ1-6,NA,once,TGTGCCAGCAGGATGGGGTATCCCTATAATTCACCCCTCCACTTT,CASRMGYPYNSPLHF
TRBV27,TRBJ2-1,NA,NA,TGTGCCAGCAGCCATACCGGGACAGAGCAGTTCTTC,CASSHTGTEQFF
TRBV2,TRBJ2-2,TRBD2,NA,TGTGCCAGCAGGCCACTAGCGGGCTCGAACACCGGGGAGCTGTTTTTT,CASRPLAGSNTGELFF